This TCR beta chain emerged from a study of shared clonotypes between healthy human individuals. Germline V lookup: CDR1 SGHNT, CDR2 YYREEE (reference sequence). Trimming left V 0 bases short and J 4 bases short, with 11 bases between. This CDR3 spans 15 amino acids. Splitting of CD4+ cells produced CD45RA+ naive and CD45RA-negative memory subsets. Sorted-subset replicate PCR reactions contained 150 to 200 ng DNA, corresponding to approximately 30,000 T cell genomes. The assay was immunoSEQ multiplex PCR, and TCRdb's table has in-frame clones only and misses some. Among roughly 2,500,000 clones, roughly 93% were seen once, and the ten largest hold around 0.37%.

This sequence joins TRBV5-4 and TRBJ2-1, with a tentative D call TRBD2 (6 bases). This TCR came from a man between 18 and 35 years old in good health. Some clones in this sample may be carry-over from other donors' samples. Sequencing was performed on naive CD4+ T cells from PBMCs. Subset described: CD45RA+ positively selected. The CDR3 sequence is CASSLGSRGYNEQFF. The CDR3 DNA reads as TGTGCCAGCAGCTTGGGGTCCCGGGGGTACAATGAGCAGTTCTTC.